This T cell receptor beta chain was found in a study of human T cells and chemical hapten exposure. Background on the study: It was small differences in pooled library volume that mainly caused per-sample TCR yields to vary.

Study results and caveats: Relative to controls, expanded TCRs formed significantly more large CDR3 similarity clusters. TCRs exceeding 1 in 1000 frequency stayed unchanged with DPC sensitization.

In its sample, this clonotype was seen many times. Its antigen is still unknown. Time point here: patch test 1, 2 weeks after DPC sensitization. Treatment: therapeutic diphenylcyclopropenone sensitization with weekly scalp DPC. Donation of samples came from alopecia patients who were 18 to 70 years old and suitable for DPC. Germline V CDR1 and CDR2: MNHEY, SVGEGT. The CDR3 runs to 11 residues. With 9 bases removed from V and 2 bases from J, the gap between germline ends came to 8 bases. TCRdb processed the RACE reads anew with MiXCR; each CDR3 protein has one entry. The repertoire includes 370,000 or so distinct CDR3 sequences, 4% to 5.5% of them detected once, and around 2% sits in the top ten.

This clonotype was sampled from a woman in her fifties or sixties with alopecia areata. Some clones in this sample may be carry-over from other donors' samples. Sequences were derived from whole blood, sampled in connection with sensitization to the hapten diphenylcyclopropenone (DPC). V is TRBV6-2 or TRBV6-3 and J is TRBJ2-7; D not certain. CDR3 sequence reads: CASGRAYEQYF. DNA for the CDR3: TGTGCCAGTGGGCGAGCCTACGAGCAGTACTTC.